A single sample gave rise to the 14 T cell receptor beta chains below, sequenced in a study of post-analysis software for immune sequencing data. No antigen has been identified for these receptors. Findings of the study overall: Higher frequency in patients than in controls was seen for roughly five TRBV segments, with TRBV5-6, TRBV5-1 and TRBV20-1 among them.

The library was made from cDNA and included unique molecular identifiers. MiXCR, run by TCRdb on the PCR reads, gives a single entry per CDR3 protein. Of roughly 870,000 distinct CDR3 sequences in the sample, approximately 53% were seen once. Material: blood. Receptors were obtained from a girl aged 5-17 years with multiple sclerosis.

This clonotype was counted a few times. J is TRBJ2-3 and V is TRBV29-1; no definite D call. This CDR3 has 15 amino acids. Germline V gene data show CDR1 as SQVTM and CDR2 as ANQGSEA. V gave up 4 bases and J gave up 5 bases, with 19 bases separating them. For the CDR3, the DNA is TGCAGCGTTGGTCATTGGAGACGGTCCCAAGATACGCAGTATTTT. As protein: CSVGHWRRSQDTQYF.

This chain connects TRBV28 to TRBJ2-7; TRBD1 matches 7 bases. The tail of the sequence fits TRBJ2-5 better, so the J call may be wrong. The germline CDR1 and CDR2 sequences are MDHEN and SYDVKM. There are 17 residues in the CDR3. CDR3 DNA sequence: TGTGCCAGCAGTTTAGGCCCCACACAGGGGCGTCAGGAGACCCAGTACTTC. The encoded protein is CASSLGPTQGRQETQYF.

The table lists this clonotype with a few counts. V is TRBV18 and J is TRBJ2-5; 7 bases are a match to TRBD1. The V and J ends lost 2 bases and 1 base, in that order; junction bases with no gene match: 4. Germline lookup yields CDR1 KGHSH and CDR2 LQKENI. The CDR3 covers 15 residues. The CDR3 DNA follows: TGTGCCAGCTCACCAAGGGACAGCGGCCAAGAGACCCAGTACTTC. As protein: CASSPRDSGQETQYF.

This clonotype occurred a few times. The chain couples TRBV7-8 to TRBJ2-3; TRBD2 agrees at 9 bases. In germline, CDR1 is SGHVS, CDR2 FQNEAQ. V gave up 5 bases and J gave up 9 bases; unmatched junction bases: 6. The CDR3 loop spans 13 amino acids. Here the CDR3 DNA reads TGTGCCAGCAGCCCGAGCGGGGGGCGGACGCAGTATTTT. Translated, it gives CASSPSGGRTQYF.

CDR3 sequence reads: CAISEPTFRGGNTEAFF. The CDR3 region has the DNA TGTGCCATCAGTGAGCCCACTTTCCGGGGAGGGAACACTGAAGCTTTCTTT. The chain has TRBV10-3 and TRBJ1-1, with D hard to call. The length of the CDR3 is 17 residues. Germline V gives CDR1 ENHRY, CDR2 SYGVKD. Trimming stripped 2 bases from V and 1 base from J, with 17 bases between.

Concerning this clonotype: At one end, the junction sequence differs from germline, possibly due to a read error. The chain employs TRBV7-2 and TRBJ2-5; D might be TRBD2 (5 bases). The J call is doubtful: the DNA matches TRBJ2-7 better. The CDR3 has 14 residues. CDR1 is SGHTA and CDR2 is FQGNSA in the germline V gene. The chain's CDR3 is CASSLGGNSCEQYF. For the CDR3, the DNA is TGTGCCAGCAGTTTAGGAGGCAACTCCTGCGAGCAGTACTTC.

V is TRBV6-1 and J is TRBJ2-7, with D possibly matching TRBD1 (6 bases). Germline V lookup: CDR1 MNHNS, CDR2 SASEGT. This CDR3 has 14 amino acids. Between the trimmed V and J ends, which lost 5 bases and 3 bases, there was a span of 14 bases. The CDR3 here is CASSRTDINYEQYF. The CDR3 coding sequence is TGTGCCAGCAGTCGGACAGATATAAACTACGAGCAGTACTTC.

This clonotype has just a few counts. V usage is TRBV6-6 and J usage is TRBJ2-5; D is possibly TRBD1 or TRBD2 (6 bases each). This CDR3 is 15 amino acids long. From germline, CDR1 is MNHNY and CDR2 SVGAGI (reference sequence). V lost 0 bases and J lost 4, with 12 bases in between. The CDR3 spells CASSYSGGRGETQYF. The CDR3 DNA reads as TGTGCCAGCAGTTACTCGGGGGGCCGGGGAGAGACCCAGTACTTC.

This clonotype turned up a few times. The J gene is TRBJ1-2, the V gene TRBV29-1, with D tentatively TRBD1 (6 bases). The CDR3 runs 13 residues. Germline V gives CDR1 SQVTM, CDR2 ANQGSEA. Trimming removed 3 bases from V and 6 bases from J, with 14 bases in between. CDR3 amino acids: CSVEQGRSNGYTF. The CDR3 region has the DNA TGCAGCGTTGAGCAGGGGCGGAGTAATGGCTACACCTTC. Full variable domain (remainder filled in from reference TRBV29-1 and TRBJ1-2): SAVISQKPSRDICQRGTSLTIQCQVDSQVTMMFWYRQQPGQSLTLIATANQGSEATYESGFVIDKFPISRPNLTFSTLTVSNMSPEDSSIYLCSVEQGRSNGYTFGSGTRLTVV.

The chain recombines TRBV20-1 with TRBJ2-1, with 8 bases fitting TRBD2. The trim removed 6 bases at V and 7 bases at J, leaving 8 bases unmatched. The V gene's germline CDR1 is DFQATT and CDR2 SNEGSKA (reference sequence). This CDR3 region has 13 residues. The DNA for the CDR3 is TGCAGTGCCCCTAGCGGGCCTCCTAATGAGCAGTTCTTC. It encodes CSAPSGPPNEQFF.

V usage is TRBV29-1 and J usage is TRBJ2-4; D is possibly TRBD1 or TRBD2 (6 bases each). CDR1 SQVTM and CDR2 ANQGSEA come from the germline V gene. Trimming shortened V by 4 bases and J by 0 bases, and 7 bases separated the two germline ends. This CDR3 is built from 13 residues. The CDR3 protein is CSVGGAAKNIQYF. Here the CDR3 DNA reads TGCAGCGTTGGGGGGGCAGCCAAAAACATTCAGTACTTC.

In nucleotides, the CDR3 is TGTGCCAGCAGCCTCAATCTCCGGGCCCCTGGAGAGACCCAGTACTTC. Translated: CASSLNLRAPGETQYF. The chain joins TRBV9 to TRBJ2-5; D remains ambiguous. The CDR3 is made up of 16 amino acids. Germline loops: CDR1 SGDLS, CDR2 YYNGEE. Trimming pared 4 bases from V and 4 bases from J, leaving 20 bases between.

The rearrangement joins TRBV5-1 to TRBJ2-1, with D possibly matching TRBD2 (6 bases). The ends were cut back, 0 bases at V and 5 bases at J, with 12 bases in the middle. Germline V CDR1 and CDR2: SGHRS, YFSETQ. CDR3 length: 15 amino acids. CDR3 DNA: TGCGCCAGCAGCTTGGTGGCGGGATGGAACAATGAGCAGTTCTTC. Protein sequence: CASSLVAGWNNEQFF.

This CDR3 is CASSLGFRVDRIDAFF. The CDR3 DNA reads as TGCGCCAGCAGCTTAGGTTTCCGGGTGGACCGAATCGATGCTTTCTTT. The V call is TRBV5-1, the J call TRBJ1-1; D is uncertain. The CDR3 runs 16 residues. Germline V CDR1 and CDR2: SGHRS, YFSETQ. The V end lost 2 bases, the J end lost 11 bases, and 25 bases lay between the germline ends.